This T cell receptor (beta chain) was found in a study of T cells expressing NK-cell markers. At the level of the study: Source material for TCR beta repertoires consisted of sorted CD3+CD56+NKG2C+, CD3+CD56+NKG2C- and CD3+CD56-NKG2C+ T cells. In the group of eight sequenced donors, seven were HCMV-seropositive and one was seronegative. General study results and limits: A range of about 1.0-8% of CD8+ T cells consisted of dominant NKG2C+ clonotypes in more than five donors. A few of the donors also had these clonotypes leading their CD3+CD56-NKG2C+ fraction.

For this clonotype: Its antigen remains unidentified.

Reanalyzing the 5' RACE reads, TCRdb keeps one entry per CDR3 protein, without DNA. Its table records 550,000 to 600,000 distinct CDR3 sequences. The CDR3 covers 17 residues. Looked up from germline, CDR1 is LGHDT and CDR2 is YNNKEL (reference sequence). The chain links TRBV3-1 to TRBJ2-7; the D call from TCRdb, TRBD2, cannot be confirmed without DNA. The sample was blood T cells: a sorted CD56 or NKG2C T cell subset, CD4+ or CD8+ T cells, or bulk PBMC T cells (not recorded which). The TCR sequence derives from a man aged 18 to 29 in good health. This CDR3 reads CASSPFGAGGSSYEQYF.